One sample yielded the 32 T cell receptor beta chains listed below, sequenced in a study of human T cells and chemical hapten exposure. The time point was: patch test 3, about 24 weeks after DPC sensitization. Regarding treatment: therapeutic diphenylcyclopropenone sensitization with weekly scalp DPC. Via MiXCR, TCRdb re-called the RACE reads, giving one row per CDR3 protein. Here the sample spans 70,000 or so distinct CDR3 sequences, roughly 11% being singletons. This sample comprised whole blood, obtained in connection with sensitization to the hapten diphenylcyclopropenone (DPC). The receptors here all came from a woman aged 45-60 years with alopecia areata. Some clones in this sample may be carry-over from other donors' samples.

At least ten counts were recorded for this clonotype. The CDR3 sequence is CASSFLGSPSYEQYF. The CDR3 DNA reads TGCGCCAGCAGCTTCCTTGGCAGCCCCTCCTACGAGCAGTACTTC. The chain has TRBV5-1 and TRBJ2-7; D call uncertain. The CDR3 covers 15 residues. Between the trimmed V and J ends, which lost 2 bases and 0 bases, there was a span of 12 bases. Looked up from germline, CDR1 is SGHRS and CDR2 is YFSETQ. Based on the CDR3 plus reference TRBV5-1 and TRBJ2-7, the full variable domain is KAGVTQTPRYLIKTRGQQVTLSCSPISGHRSVSWYQQTPGQGLQFLFEYFSETQRNKGNFPGRFSGRQFSNSRSEMNVSTLELGDSALYLCASSFLGSPSYEQYFGPGTRLTVT.

This clonotype was seen repeatedly, ten times or more. The chain employs TRBV5-1 and TRBJ2-2, with TRBD2 matching over 7 bases. Germline V gene data show CDR1 as SGHRS and CDR2 as YFSETQ. This CDR3 spans 14 amino acids. With V trimmed by 1 base and J by 3 bases, 0 bases remained unmatched. CDR3 nucleotides: TGCGCCAGCAGCTTGAGCGGGGACACCGGGGAGCTGTTTTTT. It specifies CASSLSGDTGELFF.

This clonotype was detected a few times. V is TRBV29-1 and J is TRBJ2-3, with 10 nucleotides matching TRBD1. The V segment lost 6 bases and the J segment 2 bases; nucleotides outside the gene matches: 11. This CDR3 contains 16 residues. The V gene's germline CDR1 is SQVTM and CDR2 ANQGSEA. The CDR3 nucleotides are TGCAGCGTAAGAGGGACAGGGGCCGGGGACACAGATACGCAGTATTTT. Amino acids: CSVRGTGAGDTDTQYF.

This clonotype was picked up a small number of times. This rearrangement joins TRBV4-3 to TRBJ1-3; D not resolved. Trimming stripped 0 bases from V and 4 bases from J, with 16 bases between. Per germline, CDR1 LGHNA and CDR2 YSLEER. This CDR3 spans 17 amino acids. The CDR3 region has the DNA TGCGCCAGCAGCCAAGATATGGGCGTTGGCACGGGAAACACCATATATTTT. Translating gives CASSQDMGVGTGNTIYF.

This clonotype was counted ten times or more. This chain joins TRBV7-2 and TRBJ1-1; D gene unclear. V shed 0 bases and J shed 7 bases, with 15 bases lying between them. Germline V CDR1 and CDR2: SGHTA, FQGNSA. This CDR3 spans 15 amino acids. CDR3 amino acids: CASSLAISRTSEAFF. The CDR3 coding sequence is TGTGCCAGCAGCTTAGCCATCAGTCGAACAAGTGAAGCTTTCTTT.

This clonotype was counted ten times or more. The genes are TRBV7-2 and TRBJ1-2; D is ambiguous. V was pared by 2 bases and J by 4 bases, with 17 bases between. Germline V gene data show CDR1 as SGHTA and CDR2 as FQGNSA. This CDR3 has 16 residues. This CDR3 reads CASSLTSRLGSYGYTF. The DNA for the CDR3 is TGTGCCAGCAGCTTAACTTCCCGGCTTGGGTCCTATGGCTACACCTTC.

This clonotype was seen repeatedly, ten times or more. This chain joins TRBV28 and TRBJ2-5, with D maybe TRBD1 (5 bases). Trimming removed 6 bases at V and 5 bases at J, with 13 bases between. Germline CDR1 and CDR2: MDHEN and SYDVKM. The CDR3 contains 13 residues. The CDR3 nucleotides read TGTGCCAGCAGGTACAGGTTTGTGGAGACCCAGTACTTC. Encoded protein: CASRYRFVETQYF.

The gene calls are TRBV7-9 and TRBJ1-1; D gene uncertain. Germline CDR1 reads SEHNR; CDR2 reads FQNEAQ (reference sequence). Between the trimmed V and J ends, which lost 0 bases and 8 bases, there was a span of 7 bases. This CDR3 has 12 residues. The CDR3 here is CASSLAVEEAFF. CDR3 DNA: TGTGCCAGCAGCTTAGCGGTCGAAGAAGCTTTCTTT.

In this sample, this clonotype turned up many times. This chain uses TRBV12-3 or TRBV12-4 with TRBJ1-5; D is ambiguous. The ends were cut back, 3 bases at V and 8 bases at J, with 8 bases in the middle. The CDR3 length is 12 residues. This chain's CDR3 is CASSFGLEPQHF. DNA for the CDR3: TGTGCCAGCAGTTTTGGGTTGGAGCCCCAGCATTTT.

This clonotype appeared many times. The chain recombines TRBV18 with TRBJ1-5; tentative D call: TRBD1 (5 bases). The CDR3 length is 17 residues. V lost 3 bases, J lost 7 bases, and 22 bases lay in between. CDR1 is KGHSH, CDR2 LQKENI, per germline. CDR3 coding DNA: TGTGCCAGCTCACCCTTACCCCGGGGGGTAGAAGGACAGCCCCAGCATTTT. Translating gives CASSPLPRGVEGQPQHF.

The V call is TRBV11-2, the J call TRBJ1-6; D is undetermined. Per germline, CDR1 SGHAT and CDR2 FQNNGV. V lost 5 bases to trimming and J lost 1 base, with 12 bases between them. This CDR3 is built from 16 residues. Here the CDR3 DNA reads TGTGCCAGCAGCCCCCCTGGAGGGTCCTATAATTCACCCCTCCACTTT. Translating gives CASSPPGGSYNSPLHF. The full variable domain, its missing parts supplied by reference TRBV11-2 and TRBJ1-6, is EAGVAQSPRYKIIEKRQSVAFWCNPISGHATLYWYQQILGQGPKLLIQFQNNGVVDDSQLPKDRFSAERLKGVDSTLKIQPAKLEDSAVYLCASSPPGGSYNSPLHFGNGTRLTVT.

J is TRBJ2-1 and V is TRBV25-1; 15 bases agree with TRBD2. Losses at the gene ends were 11 bases for V and 7 bases for J; bases not matched to a gene: 9. The CDR3 totals 15 residues. Germline CDR1 is MGHDK and CDR2 is SYGVNS. The CDR3 sequence: CAAGTSGGTGNEQFF. The CDR3 DNA is TGTGCCGCGGGGACTAGCGGGGGGACGGGAAATGAGCAGTTCTTC.

This clonotype occurred a few times. The chain employs TRBV7-9 and TRBJ1-5; 8 bases agree with TRBD1. Unmatched junction bases numbered 4, after V lost 5 bases and J lost 4 bases. This CDR3 region has 14 residues. Germline CDR1 SEHNR, CDR2 FQNEAQ (reference sequence). The CDR3 bases are TGTGCCAGCAGCGCAGGGGGCGGAAATCAGCCCCAGCATTTT. Translated, it gives CASSAGGGNQPQHF. The whole variable domain, remainder taken from reference TRBV7-9 and TRBJ1-5, is DTGVSQNPRHKITKRGQNVTFRCDPISEHNRLYWYRQTLGQGPEFLTYFQNEAQLEKSRLLSDRFSAERPKGSFSTLEIQRTEQGDSAMYLCASSAGGGNQPQHFGDGTRLSIL.

This clonotype has a handful of counts. This chain uses TRBV28 with TRBJ2-1, with a weak D call TRBD1 (6 bases). CDR3 size: 14 residues. The germline CDR1 and CDR2 sequences are MDHEN and SYDVKM. V lost 7 bases and J lost 15, with 25 bases in between. The CDR3 DNA reads TGTGCCAGCATCCTATCCTCAGGGGCGGCAGGGCTGTTCTTC. Its translation: CASILSSGAAGLFF.

CDR3 in DNA: TGTGCCAGCAGCACGGGGGACCATTCCACAGATACGCAGTATTTT. This codes for CASSTGDHSTDTQYF. The rearrangement joins TRBV11-3 to TRBJ2-3, with a tentative D call TRBD2 (6 bases). Trimming shortened V by 5 bases and J by 2 bases, and 14 bases separated the two germline ends. CDR3 length: 15 residues. Germline assignment: CDR1 SGHNT and CDR2 YENEEA.

The sample holds a few counts of this clonotype. This sequence joins TRBV6-2 or TRBV6-3 and TRBJ2-2, with 10 bases that match TRBD2. CDR1 and CDR2 (germline): MNHEY, SVGEGT. CDR3 length: 17 residues. V shed 5 bases and J 0 bases; nucleotides not matched to a gene: 6. The CDR3 sequence: CASSHTLAGTNTGELFF. The CDR3 DNA reads TGTGCCAGCAGTCACACACTAGCGGGAACGAACACCGGGGAGCTGTTTTTT.

This clonotype was counted only a few times. The gene calls are TRBV7-6 and TRBJ2-3, with D uncertain. Germline CDR1 reads SGHVS; CDR2 reads FNYEAQ. V gave up 1 base and J gave up 6 bases, with 11 bases separating them. The CDR3 runs to 14 residues. The CDR3, as DNA: TGTGCCAGCAGCTTAGACCCCAGCGCGGATACGCAGTATTTT. It translates to CASSLDPSADTQYF.

This clonotype was seen ten or more times. This rearrangement joins TRBV11-2 to TRBJ2-5, with TRBD1 matching 7 bases. CDR1 and CDR2 (germline): SGHAT, FQNNGV. The trim removed 5 bases at V and 8 bases at J, leaving 14 bases unmatched. The CDR3 consists of 15 residues. The CDR3 nucleotides read TGTGCCAGCAGCCCGCGGACAGGACCTGATGTAACCCAGTACTTC. This encodes CASSPRTGPDVTQYF.

This clonotype was seen repeatedly, ten times or more. The chain links TRBV5-4 to TRBJ2-5; tentative D call: TRBD2 (5 bases). Germline-derived CDR1 and CDR2 are SGHNT and YYREEE (reference sequence). CDR3 length equals 12 residues. V gave up 4 bases and J gave up 8 bases, with 12 bases separating them. This CDR3 reads CASSTLLETQYF. The CDR3 region has the DNA TGTGCCAGCAGCACGCTACTAGAAACCCAGTACTTC.

This clonotype was counted between two and nine times. The V and J genes are TRBV6-1 and TRBJ2-3; D ambiguous. The ends were cut back, 7 bases at V and 2 bases at J, with 7 bases in the middle. The CDR3 contains 12 residues. Per germline, CDR1 MNHNS and CDR2 SASEGT. CDR3: CASNQFTDTQYF. DNA for the CDR3: TGTGCCAGCAATCAGTTCACAGATACGCAGTATTTT.

This clonotype was found a few times. The chain carries TRBV7-2 and TRBJ2-3; TRBD2 matches at 8 bases. This CDR3 has 16 amino acids. From germline, CDR1 is SGHTA and CDR2 FQGNSA. With V trimmed by 0 bases and J by 5 bases, 7 bases remained unmatched. CDR3 DNA: TGTGCCAGCAGCTTAGCGCTTGAGCGGGGGCAAGATACGCAGTATTTT. Amino acids: CASSLALERGQDTQYF. The full variable domain, in which reference TRBV7-2 and TRBJ2-3 provide the parts outside the CDR3, is GAGVSQSPSNKVTEKGKDVELRCDPISGHTALYWYRQSLGQGLEFLIYFQGNSAPDKSGLPSDRFSAERTGGSVSTLTIQRTQQEDSAVYLCASSLALERGQDTQYFGPGTRLTVL.

This clonotype has ten or more counts. This chain connects TRBV6-4 to TRBJ2-3; 8 bases match TRBD2. CDR3 length: 16 amino acids. Trimming at V came to 3 bases and at J to 6 bases, leaving 11 bases not matched to a gene. Germline CDR1 and CDR2: MRHNA and SNTAGT. For the CDR3, the DNA is TGTGCCAGCAGTGAGGGGAAGAGCGGGGGACGGGATACGCAGTATTTT. Its protein is CASSEGKSGGRDTQYF.

This clonotype appeared a few times. The V gene is TRBV11-2, the J gene TRBJ1-1, with 12 positions matching TRBD1. Trimming removed 4 bases from V and 11 bases from J; junction bases left unmatched: 8. Germline-derived CDR1 and CDR2 are SGHAT and FQNNGV. This CDR3 is 14 amino acids long. CDR3 coding DNA: TGTGCCAGCAGCTACGGGACAGGGGGCCTTGAGGCTTTCTTT. Protein product: CASSYGTGGLEAFF.

This clonotype was seen many times. The rearrangement joins TRBV2 to TRBJ2-7; D is possibly TRBD1 or TRBD2 (5 bases each). This CDR3 region has 15 residues. Trimming cost V 5 bases and J 8 bases, with 22 bases left between them. CDR1 and CDR2 (germline): SNHLY, FYNNEI. The CDR3 sequence is CASSITGTAMSQQYF. The CDR3, as DNA: TGTGCCAGCAGTATTACCGGGACCGCGATGAGCCAGCAGTACTTC.

This clonotype was counted ten times or more. The chain combines TRBV12-3 or TRBV12-4 with TRBJ1-2, with D maybe TRBD1 (5 bases). V was shortened by 6 bases and J by 5 bases, with 19 bases between the two germline ends. The length of the CDR3 is 15 residues. In nucleotides, the CDR3 is TGTGCCAGCAGGCAGGGTCTGGGATCCCTTTATGGCTACACCTTC. Its protein is CASRQGLGSLYGYTF.

This clonotype was counted only a few times. J is TRBJ2-1 and V is TRBV2; 9 nucleotides line up with TRBD1. V trimming: 4 bases; J trimming: 5 bases; junction bases outside the gene matches: 15. Germline CDR1 reads SNHLY; CDR2 reads FYNNEI. This CDR3 has 18 residues. CDR3 DNA: TGTGCCAGCAGTGTCCTGGTTGCCCGACAGGGGGGAAACAATGAGCAGTTCTTC. Protein: CASSVLVARQGGNNEQFF.

This chain links TRBV3-1 with TRBJ1-1; D remains ambiguous. The CDR3 spans 12 residues. The germline V gene has CDR1 LGHDT and CDR2 YNNKEL (reference sequence). The V end was cut by 3 bases, the J end by 5 bases, with 7 bases between. The CDR3 protein is CASSHPGTEAFF. The DNA of the CDR3 is TGTGCCAGCAGCCATCCCGGGACTGAAGCTTTCTTT. Full variable domain (outside the CDR3, taken from reference TRBV3-1 and TRBJ1-1): DTAVSQTPKYLVTQMGNDKSIKCEQNLGHDTMYWYKQDSKKFLKIMFSYNNKELIINETVPNRFSPKSPDKAHLNLHINSLELGDSAVYFCASSHPGTEAFFGQGTRLTVV.

This clonotype occurred a few times. The chain links TRBV12-3 or TRBV12-4 to TRBJ2-5; D gene unclear. The CDR3 runs 15 residues. Between the trimmed V and J ends, which lost 4 bases and 0 bases, there was a span of 12 bases. The CDR3: CASSYSQSNQETQYF. The CDR3, as DNA: TGTGCCAGCAGTTATAGTCAATCTAACCAAGAGACCCAGTACTTC.

This clonotype came up many times. The V gene is TRBV7-9, the J gene TRBJ2-2; no definite D call. V shed 5 bases and J shed 4 bases, with 11 bases lying between them. CDR3 size: 14 residues. CDR1 and CDR2 from the germline V gene are SEHNR and FQNEAQ (reference sequence). CDR3 protein: CASSHQHATGELFF. CDR3 nucleotides: TGTGCCAGCAGCCACCAACATGCCACCGGGGAGCTGTTTTTT.

This rearrangement joins TRBV6-6 to TRBJ2-3; 16 nucleotides align to TRBD2. This CDR3 region has 15 residues. The V and J ends lost 7 bases and 7 bases, in that order; junction bases with no gene match: 5. In germline, CDR1 is MNHNY, CDR2 SVGAGI (reference sequence). CDR3 coding DNA: TGTGCCAGCACCGGGACTAGCGGGGGGGGTTATACGCAGTATTTT. Amino acids: CASTGTSGGGYTQYF.

This clonotype was picked up a small number of times. The chain is built from TRBV9 and TRBJ2-4; D gene ambiguous. V was clipped by 0 bases and J by 2 bases, with 9 bases between them. Germline CDR1 SGDLS, CDR2 YYNGEE. This CDR3 spans 15 amino acids. The CDR3 DNA reads TGTGCCAGCAGCGTAGGCCTAGGGTCCAAAAACATTCAGTACTTC. Translation: CASSVGLGSKNIQYF.

This clonotype was counted ten times or more. The V call is TRBV12-5, the J call TRBJ2-3; D may be TRBD1 (6 bases). Trimming cost V 4 bases and J 2 bases, with 16 bases left between them. CDR3 length equals 16 residues. Germline V gene lookup returns CDR1 LGHNT and CDR2 FRNRAP. CDR3 DNA: TGTGCTAGTGGTTCTGGGACAACGCTTTACACAGATACGCAGTATTTT. Translating gives CASGSGTTLYTDTQYF.